This is a list of T cell receptor beta chains from one sample in a study of cytotoxic CD8 clonotypes in ibrutinib-treated CLL. The protocol was immunoSEQ multiplex PCR, while the TCRdb copy is restricted to in-frame clones and leaves out a portion. The repertoire consists of around 130,000 clones, with approximately 81% occurring once and the leading ten covering roughly 3.1%. This material consisted of PBMCs, taken after 24 months of ibrutinib treatment. The receptors stem from a human donor with chronic lymphocytic leukemia. Each CDR3 is given with its conserved first and last residue. A D gene is named only where the DNA matches it firmly. Clone size is not always given. Where it is, it says once, few, many or a class for expanded clones.

D	J	V	length	size	CDR3	DNA
TRBD1	TRBJ1-1	TRBV27	15	.	CASSTAGTGGSEAFF	TGTGCCAGCAGTACAGCCGGGACAGGGGGATCGGAAGCTTTCTTT
.	TRBJ2-7	TRBV25-1	15	.	CASSTATIQTPEQYF	TGTGCCAGCAGTACGGCCACCATACAGACTCCGGAGCAGTACTTC
.	TRBJ2-2	TRBV6-5	15	.	CASSRTGNGPGELFF	TGTGCCAGCAGTCGGACGGGAAATGGGCCCGGGGAGCTGTTTTTT
TRBD2	TRBJ2-5	TRBV6-4	15	.	CASSRVAGAQETQYF	TGTGCCAGCAGCCGGGTAGCGGGGGCCCAAGAGACCCAGTACTTC
.	TRBJ1-1	TRBV5-4	16	.	CASTANLIRGSTEAFF	TGTGCCAGCACCGCGAACCTAATTCGGGGGTCCACTGAAGCTTTCTTT
.	TRBJ2-1	TRBV9	15	.	CASSARVQTYNEQFF	TGTGCCAGCAGCGCCCGCGTTCAGACCTACAATGAGCAGTTCTTC
TRBD2	TRBJ2-1	TRBV2	15	.	CASSERGGLNNEQFF	TGTGCCAGCAGTGAGCGGGGGGGACTAAACAATGAGCAGTTCTTC
.	TRBJ2-4	TRBV18	16	.	CASSLGTGLAKNIQYF	TGTGCCAGCTCACTCGGGACTGGACTAGCCAAAAACATTCAGTACTTC
.	TRBJ2-3	TRBV5-1	15	.	CASSPRQPYTDTQYF	TGCGCCAGCAGCCCAAGACAGCCCTACACAGATACGCAGTATTTT
TRBD2	TRBJ2-5	TRBV7-3	16	.	CASSLTSGGGLGTQYF	TGTGCCAGCAGCCTGACTAGCGGGGGAGGATTGGGGACCCAGTACTTC
.	TRBJ1-2	TRBV2	14	.	CASSDVGGNYGYTF	TGTGCCAGCAGTGACGTCGGCGGAAACTATGGCTACACCTTC
TRBD1	TRBJ2-5	TRBV6-6	16	.	CASSSPSTGVAETQYF	TGTGCCAGCAGTTCCCCTTCCACAGGGGTGGCAGAGACCCAGTACTTC
.	TRBJ1-5	TRBV18	15	few	CASSPTGGGFQPQHF	TGTGCCAGCTCACCTACGGGGGGCGGGTTTCAGCCCCAGCATTTT
.	TRBJ2-7	TRBV6-4	14	.	CARRVGIRPYEQYF	TGTGCCAGAAGAGTCGGGATCCGACCCTACGAGCAGTACTTC
TRBD2	TRBJ2-1	TRBV10-3	14	.	CAIRGTSAYNEQFF	TGTGCCATCAGAGGGACTAGTGCATACAATGAGCAGTTCTTC
.	TRBJ1-2	TRBV28	15	.	CASSPSQWSNYGYTF	TGTGCCAGCAGTCCATCCCAGTGGTCTAACTATGGCTACACCTTC
.	TRBJ1-5	TRBV5-5	15	.	CASTISGGSNQPQHF	TGTGCCAGCACTATCAGTGGCGGGAGCAATCAGCCCCAGCATTTT
.	TRBJ1-1	TRBV6-6	15	.	CASSYSGGKGTEAFF	TGTGCCAGCAGTTACTCTGGGGGTAAGGGCACTGAAGCTTTCTTT
TRBD1	TRBJ2-1	TRBV27	15	.	CASSPRTGSSAEQFF	TGTGCCAGCAGTCCAAGGACAGGGTCGTCGGCTGAGCAGTTCTTC
.	TRBJ2-7	TRBV18	15	.	CASSFSVADSYEQYF	TGTGCCAGCTCCTTCAGTGTCGCAGACTCCTACGAGCAGTACTTC
TRBD1	TRBJ2-2	TRBV9	15	.	CASSVAGQGFGELFF	TGTGCCAGCAGCGTAGCGGGACAGGGGTTCGGGGAGCTGTTTTTT
TRBD1	TRBJ1-2	TRBV6-6	15	.	CASSYSWGQDYGYTF	TGTGCCAGCAGTTACTCGTGGGGACAGGACTATGGCTACACCTTC
.	TRBJ2-5	TRBV21-1	15	.	CASSKLGQPQETQYF	TGTGCCAGCAGCAAATTGGGCCAGCCCCAAGAGACCCAGTACTTC
.	TRBJ1-6	TRBV14	15	.	CASSQQGLVNSPLHF	TGTGCCAGCAGCCAACAGGGGTTAGTTAATTCACCCCTCCACTTT
.	TRBJ1-2	TRBV5-4	14	.	CASSFGSFNYGYTF	TGTGCCAGCAGCTTTGGCTCATTCAACTATGGCTACACCTTC
.	TRBJ1-2	TRBV18	13	few	CASSHWDGEGYTF	TGTGCCAGCTCACATTGGGACGGTGAAGGCTACACCTTC
.	TRBJ2-7	TRBV6-4	15	.	CASSDSPGPFYEQYF	TGTGCCAGCAGTGACTCGCCGGGGCCATTTTACGAGCAGTACTTC
TRBD2	TRBJ2-1	TRBV6-5	15	.	CASSFAGLADNEQFF	TGTGCCAGCAGTTTCGCGGGACTAGCGGACAATGAGCAGTTCTTC
.	TRBJ2-7	TRBV6-6	14	.	CATSIAKHSYEQYF	TGTGCCACCTCGATAGCCAAACACTCCTACGAGCAGTACTTC
.	TRBJ1-2	TRBV6-5	12	.	CASSYSNYGYTF	TGTGCCAGCAGCTACAGTAACTATGGCTACACCTTC
.	TRBJ2-2	TRBV9	16	.	CASSVATRGSTGELFF	TGTGCCAGCAGCGTAGCCACCCGAGGGTCCACCGGGGAGCTGTTTTTT
TRBD1	TRBJ1-5	TRBV7-3	16	.	CASSSIQGESNQPQHF	TGTGCCAGCAGCTCGATACAGGGGGAGAGCAATCAGCCCCAGCATTTT
TRBD1	TRBJ1-2	TRBV18	13	few	CASSRQGDYGYTF	TGTGCCAGCTCACGGCAGGGGGACTATGGCTACACCTTC
.	TRBJ1-4	TRBV4-3	21	.	CASSQELVVRGRSATNEKLFF	TGCGCCAGCAGCCAAGAGTTGGTCGTCAGGGGCAGATCGGCAACTAATGAAAAACTGTTTTTT
.	TRBJ1-2	TRBV7-8	15	.	CASSMIRLLPYGYTF	TGTGCCAGCAGCATGATCCGCCTCTTACCCTATGGCTACACCTTC
.	TRBJ2-2	TRBV18	14	.	CASSPRSNTGELFF	TGTGCCAGCTCACCACGGTCGAACACCGGGGAGCTGTTTTTT
.	TRBJ2-5	TRBV11-2	16	.	CASSYTVRGFQETQYF	TGTGCCAGCAGCTATACAGTCCGGGGGTTCCAAGAGACCCAGTACTTC
TRBD1	TRBJ1-5	TRBV7-2	15	few	CASSSRDRGNQPQHF	TGTGCCAGCAGCTCCCGGGACAGGGGAAATCAGCCCCAGCATTTT
.	TRBJ1-1	TRBV29-1	10	.	CSANGAEAFF	TGCAGCGCCAATGGGGCTGAAGCTTTCTTT
.	TRBJ2-7	TRBV4-3	15	few	CASSQDRKAGYEQYF	TGCGCCAGCAGCCAAGACAGGAAGGCGGGCTACGAGCAGTACTTC
.	TRBJ1-2	TRBV18	15	.	CASSPLGAFGYGYTF	TGTGCCAGCTCACCCTTGGGGGCGTTTGGCTATGGCTACACCTTC
TRBD2	TRBJ2-2	TRBV5-1	17	.	CASSPGLAGVTSGELFF	TGCGCCAGCAGCCCGGGACTAGCGGGGGTCACCTCCGGGGAGCTGTTTTTT